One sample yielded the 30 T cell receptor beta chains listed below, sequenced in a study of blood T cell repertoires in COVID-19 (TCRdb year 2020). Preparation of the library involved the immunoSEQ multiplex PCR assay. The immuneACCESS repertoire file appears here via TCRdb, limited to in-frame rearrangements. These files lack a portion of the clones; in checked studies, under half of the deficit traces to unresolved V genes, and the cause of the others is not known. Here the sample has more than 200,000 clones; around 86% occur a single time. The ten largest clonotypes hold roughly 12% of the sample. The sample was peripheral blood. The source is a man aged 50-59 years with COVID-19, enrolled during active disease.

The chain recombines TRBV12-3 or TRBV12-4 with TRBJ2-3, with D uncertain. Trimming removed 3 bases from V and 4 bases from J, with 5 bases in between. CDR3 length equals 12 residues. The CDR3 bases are TGTGCCAGCAGTTTCTCCGCAGATACGCAGTATTTT. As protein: CASSFSADTQYF.

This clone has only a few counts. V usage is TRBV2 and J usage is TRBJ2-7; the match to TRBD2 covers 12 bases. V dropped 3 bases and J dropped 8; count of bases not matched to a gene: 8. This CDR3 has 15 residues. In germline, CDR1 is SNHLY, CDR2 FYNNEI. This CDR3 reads CASSDLLAGGRQQYF. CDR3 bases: TGTGCCAGCAGTGACCTTCTAGCGGGAGGGCGGCAGCAGTACTTC.

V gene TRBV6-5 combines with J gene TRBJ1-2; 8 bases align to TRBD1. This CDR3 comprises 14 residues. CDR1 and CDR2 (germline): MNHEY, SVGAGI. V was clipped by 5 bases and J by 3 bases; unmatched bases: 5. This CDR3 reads CASSLGTGDYGYTF. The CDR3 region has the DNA TGTGCCAGCAGTCTCGGGACAGGTGACTATGGCTACACCTTC.

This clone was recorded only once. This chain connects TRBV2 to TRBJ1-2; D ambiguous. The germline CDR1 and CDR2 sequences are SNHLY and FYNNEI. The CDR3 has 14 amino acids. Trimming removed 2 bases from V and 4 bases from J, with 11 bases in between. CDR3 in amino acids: CASSEIAGLYGYTF. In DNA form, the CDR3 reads TGTGCCAGCAGTGAAATCGCAGGACTCTATGGCTACACCTTC.

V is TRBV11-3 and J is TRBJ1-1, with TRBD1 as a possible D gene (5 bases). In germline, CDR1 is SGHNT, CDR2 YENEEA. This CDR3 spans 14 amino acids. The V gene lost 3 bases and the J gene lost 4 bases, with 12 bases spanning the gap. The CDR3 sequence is CASSLRGEGTEAFF. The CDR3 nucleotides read TGTGCCAGCAGCTTGCGGGGGGAGGGCACTGAAGCTTTCTTT.

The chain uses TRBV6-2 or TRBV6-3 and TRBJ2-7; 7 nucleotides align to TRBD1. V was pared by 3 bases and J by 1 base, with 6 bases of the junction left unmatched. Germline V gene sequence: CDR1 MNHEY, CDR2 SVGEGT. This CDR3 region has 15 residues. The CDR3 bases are TGTGCCAGCAGTTATTGGACAGGACCTTCCTACGAGCAGTACTTC. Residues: CASSYWTGPSYEQYF.

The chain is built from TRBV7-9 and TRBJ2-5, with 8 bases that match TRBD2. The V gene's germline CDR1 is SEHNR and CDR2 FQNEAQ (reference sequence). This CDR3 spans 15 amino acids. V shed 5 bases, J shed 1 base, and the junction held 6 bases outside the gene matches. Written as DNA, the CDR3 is TGTGCCAGCAGCCCCGCCGGGACTAGCCAAGAGACCCAGTACTTC. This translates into CASSPAGTSQETQYF.

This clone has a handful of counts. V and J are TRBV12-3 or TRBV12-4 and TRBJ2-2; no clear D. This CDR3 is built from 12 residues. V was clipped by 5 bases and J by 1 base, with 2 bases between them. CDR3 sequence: CASSQNTGELFF. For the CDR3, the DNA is TGTGCCAGCAGTCAGAACACCGGGGAGCTGTTTTTT.

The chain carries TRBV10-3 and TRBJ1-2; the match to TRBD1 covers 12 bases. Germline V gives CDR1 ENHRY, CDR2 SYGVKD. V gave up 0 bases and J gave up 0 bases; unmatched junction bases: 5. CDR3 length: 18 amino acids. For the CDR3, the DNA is TGTGCCATCAGTGAGTCGAGTGGGACAGGGGGCACTAACTATGGCTACACCTTC. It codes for CAISESSGTGGTNYGYTF.

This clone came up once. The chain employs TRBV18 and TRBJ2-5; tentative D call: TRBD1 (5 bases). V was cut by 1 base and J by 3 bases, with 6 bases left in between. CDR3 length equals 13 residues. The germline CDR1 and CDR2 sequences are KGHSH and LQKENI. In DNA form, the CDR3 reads TGTGCCAGCTCACCACTACAGGAAGAGACCCAGTACTTC. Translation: CASSPLQEETQYF.

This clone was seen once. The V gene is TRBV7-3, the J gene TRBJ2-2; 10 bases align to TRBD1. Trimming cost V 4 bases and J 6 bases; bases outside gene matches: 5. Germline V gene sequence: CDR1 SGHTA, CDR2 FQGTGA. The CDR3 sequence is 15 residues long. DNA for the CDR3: TGTGCCAGCAGCTCGGGACAGGGGATCCCCGGGGAGCTGTTTTTT. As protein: CASSSGQGIPGELFF. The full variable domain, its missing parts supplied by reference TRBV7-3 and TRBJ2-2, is GAGVSQTPSNKVTEKGKYVELRCDPISGHTALYWYRQSLGQGPEFLIYFQGTGAADDSGLPNDRFFAVRPEGSVSTLKIQRTERGDSAVYLCASSSGQGIPGELFFGEGSRLTVL.

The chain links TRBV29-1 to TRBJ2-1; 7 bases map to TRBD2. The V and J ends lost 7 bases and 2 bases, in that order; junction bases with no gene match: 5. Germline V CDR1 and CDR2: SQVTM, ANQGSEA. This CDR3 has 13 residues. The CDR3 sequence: CSASGTTYNEQFF. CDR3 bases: TGCAGCGCATCCGGGACTACCTACAATGAGCAGTTCTTC.

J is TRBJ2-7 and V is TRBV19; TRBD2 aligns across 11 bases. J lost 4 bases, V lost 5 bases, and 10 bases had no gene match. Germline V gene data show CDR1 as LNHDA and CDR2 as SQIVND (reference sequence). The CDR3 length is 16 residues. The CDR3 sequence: CASSGPGLAGGYEQYF. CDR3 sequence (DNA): TGTGCCAGTAGTGGACCCGGACTAGCGGGTGGGTACGAGCAGTACTTC.

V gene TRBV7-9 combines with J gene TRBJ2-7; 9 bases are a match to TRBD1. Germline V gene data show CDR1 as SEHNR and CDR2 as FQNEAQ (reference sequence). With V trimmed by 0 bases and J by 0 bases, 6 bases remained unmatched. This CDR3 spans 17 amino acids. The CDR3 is CASSLAPTGGNSYEQYF. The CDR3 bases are TGTGCCAGCAGCTTAGCACCGACAGGGGGAAACTCCTACGAGCAGTACTTC.

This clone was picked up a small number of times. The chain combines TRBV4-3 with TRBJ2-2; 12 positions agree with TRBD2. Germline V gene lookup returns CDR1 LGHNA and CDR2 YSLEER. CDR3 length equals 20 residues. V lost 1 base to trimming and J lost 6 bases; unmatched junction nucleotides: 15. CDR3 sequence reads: CASSQAGASGGETTPGELFF. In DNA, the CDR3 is TGCGCCAGCAGCCAAGCGGGGGCTAGCGGGGGGGAAACGACCCCCGGGGAGCTGTTTTTT.

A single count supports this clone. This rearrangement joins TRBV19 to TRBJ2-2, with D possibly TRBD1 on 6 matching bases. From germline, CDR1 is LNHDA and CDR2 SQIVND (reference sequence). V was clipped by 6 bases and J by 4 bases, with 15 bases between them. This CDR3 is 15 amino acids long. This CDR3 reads CASRPLGQTTGELFF. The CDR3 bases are TGTGCCAGTAGACCGCTAGGACAGACCACCGGGGAGCTGTTTTTT.

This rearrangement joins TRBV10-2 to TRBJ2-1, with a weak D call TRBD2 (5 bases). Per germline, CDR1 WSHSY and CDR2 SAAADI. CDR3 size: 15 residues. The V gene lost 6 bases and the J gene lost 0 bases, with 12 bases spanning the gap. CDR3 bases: TGCGCCAGCAGAAGGACTTCGACCTCCTACAATGAGCAGTTCTTC. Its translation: CASRRTSTSYNEQFF.

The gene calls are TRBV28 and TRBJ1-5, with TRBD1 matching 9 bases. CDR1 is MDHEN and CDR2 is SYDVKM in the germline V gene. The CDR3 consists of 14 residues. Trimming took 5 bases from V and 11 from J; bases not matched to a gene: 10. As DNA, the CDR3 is TGTGCCAGCAGTGCCGCGACAGGGGGTCTGACCCAGCATTTT. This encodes CASSAATGGLTQHF.

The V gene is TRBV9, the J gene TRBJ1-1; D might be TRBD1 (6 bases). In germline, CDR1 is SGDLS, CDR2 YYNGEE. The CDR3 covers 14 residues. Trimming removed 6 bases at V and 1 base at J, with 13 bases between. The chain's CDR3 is CASNRGGWNTEAFF. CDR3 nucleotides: TGTGCCAGCAACCGCGGGGGCTGGAACACTGAAGCTTTCTTT.

The CDR3 is CASSLWDSTNEQFF. CDR3 DNA sequence: TGCGCCAGCAGCCTGTGGGACTCCACCAATGAGCAGTTCTTC. This chain links TRBV5-1 with TRBJ2-1; D might be TRBD2 (6 bases). The length of the CDR3 is 14 residues. Per germline, CDR1 SGHRS and CDR2 YFSETQ. V lost 4 bases and J lost 6, with 14 bases in between.

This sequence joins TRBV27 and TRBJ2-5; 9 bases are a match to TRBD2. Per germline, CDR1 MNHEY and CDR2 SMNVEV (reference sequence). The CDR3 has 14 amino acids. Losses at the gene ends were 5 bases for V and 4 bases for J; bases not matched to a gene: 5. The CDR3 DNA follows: TGTGCCAGCAGTACGCGGGAGGGAAGAGAGACCCAGTACTTC. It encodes CASSTREGRETQYF.

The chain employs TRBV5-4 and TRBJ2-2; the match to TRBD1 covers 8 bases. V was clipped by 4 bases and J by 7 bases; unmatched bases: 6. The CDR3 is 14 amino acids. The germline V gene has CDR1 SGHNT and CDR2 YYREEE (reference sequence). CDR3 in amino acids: CASSPRTGFGELFF. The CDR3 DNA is TGTGCCAGCAGCCCGAGGACAGGGTTCGGGGAGCTGTTTTTT.

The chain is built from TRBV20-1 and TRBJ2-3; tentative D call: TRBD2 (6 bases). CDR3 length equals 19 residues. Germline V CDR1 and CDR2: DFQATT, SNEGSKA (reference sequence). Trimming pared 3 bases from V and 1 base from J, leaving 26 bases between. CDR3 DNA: TGCAGTGCTAGTCCCCCCTTAGCGGTAATGGGTTCGGGCACAGATACGCAGTATTTT. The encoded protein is CSASPPLAVMGSGTDTQYF.

The CDR3 here is CASSNDGDQPQHF. CDR3 in DNA: TGTGCCAGCAGTAACGACGGGGATCAGCCCCAGCATTTT. The rearrangement links TRBV28 to TRBJ1-5; D remains ambiguous. V was pared by 5 bases and J by 5 bases, with 10 bases between. Germline V gives CDR1 MDHEN, CDR2 SYDVKM. The length of the CDR3 is 13 residues.

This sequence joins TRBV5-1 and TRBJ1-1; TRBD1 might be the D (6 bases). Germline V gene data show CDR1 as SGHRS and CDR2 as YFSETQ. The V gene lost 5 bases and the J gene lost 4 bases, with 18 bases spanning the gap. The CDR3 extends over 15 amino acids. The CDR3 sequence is CASRISGEIGTEAFF. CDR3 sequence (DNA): TGCGCCAGCAGAATTTCAGGGGAAATCGGCACTGAAGCTTTCTTT.

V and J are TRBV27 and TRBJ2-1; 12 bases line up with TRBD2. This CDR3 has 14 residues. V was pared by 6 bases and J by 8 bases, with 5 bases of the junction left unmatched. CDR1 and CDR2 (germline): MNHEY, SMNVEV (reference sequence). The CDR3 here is CASRASGRGYEQFF. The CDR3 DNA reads TGTGCCAGCAGAGCTAGCGGGAGGGGGTATGAGCAGTTCTTC.

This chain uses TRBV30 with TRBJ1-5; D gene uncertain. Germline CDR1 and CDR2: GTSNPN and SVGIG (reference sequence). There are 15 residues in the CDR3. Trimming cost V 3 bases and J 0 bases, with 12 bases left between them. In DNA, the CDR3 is TGTGCCTGGAGGCCTGGACTGTTTAGCAATCAGCCCCAGCATTTT. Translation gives CAWRPGLFSNQPQHF.

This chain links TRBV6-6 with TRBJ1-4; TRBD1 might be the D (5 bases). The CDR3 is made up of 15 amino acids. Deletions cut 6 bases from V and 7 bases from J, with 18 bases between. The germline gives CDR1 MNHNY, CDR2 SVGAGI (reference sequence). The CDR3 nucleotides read TGTGCCAGCAGCCCCGGCGTAGGGGTGGGTGAAAAACTGTTTTTT. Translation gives CASSPGVGVGEKLFF.

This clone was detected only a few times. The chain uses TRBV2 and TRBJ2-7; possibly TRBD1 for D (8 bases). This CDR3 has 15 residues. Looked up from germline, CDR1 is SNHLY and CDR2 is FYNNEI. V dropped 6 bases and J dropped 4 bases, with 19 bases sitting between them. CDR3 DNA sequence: TGTGCCAGCAGCGAATACAGGGGGGGGAGGTACGAGCAGTACTTC. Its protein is CASSEYRGGRYEQYF.

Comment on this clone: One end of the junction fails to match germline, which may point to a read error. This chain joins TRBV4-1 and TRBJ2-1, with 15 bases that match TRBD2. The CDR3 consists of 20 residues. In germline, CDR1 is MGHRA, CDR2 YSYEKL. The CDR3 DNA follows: TGCGCCAGCAGCAAAGACCGGACTAGCGGGAGGGGGTCCTCCTACAATGAGCAGTTCTTC. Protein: CASSKDRTSGRGSSYNEQFF.